One sample yielded the 21 T cell receptor beta chains listed below, sequenced in a study of shared clonotypes between healthy human individuals. Data came from immunoSEQ multiplex PCR; TCRdb stores just in-frame clones and leaves some out. The sample lists some 380,000 clones, approximately 96% seen once, with around 0.29% in the top ten. Sequencing was performed on memory CD8+ T cells sorted from blood. The subset: CD45RO+ cells pooled with CCR7-negative TemRA cells. The receptors originated from a man aged 25 to 40 in good health.

Notes on this clone: Other DNA sequences in the same sample also yield this CDR3. The chain is built from TRBV5-1 and TRBJ2-1; D uncertain. Germline V gives CDR1 SGHRS, CDR2 YFSETQ. The CDR3 is made up of 14 amino acids. The V end was cut by 0 bases, the J end by 1 base, with 5 bases between. The CDR3 region is CASSLGSSYNEQFF. The CDR3 nucleotides are TGCGCCAGCAGCTTGGGTAGTTCCTACAATGAGCAGTTCTTC.

This rearrangement joins TRBV28 to TRBJ1-1; TRBD1 matches at 7 bases. This CDR3 region has 12 residues. Germline V lookup: CDR1 MDHEN, CDR2 SYDVKM. Trimming cost V 6 bases and J 8 bases; bases outside gene matches: 6. The CDR3, as DNA: TGTGCCAGCAGCCCCCCGGGACAGGAAGCTTTCTTT. Its protein product is CASSPPGQEAFF.

This clone has only one observation. The rearrangement links TRBV6-4 to TRBJ2-7; 8 bases fit TRBD1. The CDR3 totals 13 residues. Germline CDR1 is MRHNA and CDR2 is SNTAGT. The V segment lost 1 base and the J segment 9 bases; nucleotides outside the gene matches: 5. This chain's CDR3 is CASSDWTGQRQYF. The CDR3 nucleotides read TGTGCCAGCAGTGACTGGACAGGGCAGAGGCAGTACTTC.

This chain joins TRBV29-1 and TRBJ1-2, with a possible D match to TRBD1 (5 bases). CDR3 length: 12 amino acids. V dropped 4 bases and J dropped 5 bases, with 11 bases sitting between them. CDR1 and CDR2 from the germline V gene are SQVTM and ANQGSEA. CDR3 loop: CSVAPTGYGYTF. DNA of the CDR3: TGCAGCGTTGCCCCCACAGGTTATGGCTACACCTTC.

V and J are TRBV2 and TRBJ2-4; 13 nucleotides match TRBD2. The CDR3 spans 17 residues. Germline V CDR1 and CDR2: SNHLY, FYNNEI. J was trimmed by 5 bases and V by 5 bases; bases with no gene match: 9. For the CDR3, the DNA is TGTGCCAGCAGTCTTACTAGCGGGAGGGCCGGGGAAAACATTCAGTACTTC. Its translation: CASSLTSGRAGENIQYF.

This clone came up once. The J gene is TRBJ2-1, the V gene TRBV7-3; tentative D call: TRBD1 (6 bases). Germline CDR1 is SGHTA and CDR2 is FQGTGA. CDR3 length: 13 amino acids. V lost 5 bases to trimming and J lost 5 bases, with 10 bases between them. CDR3: CASSTRTDNEQFF. CDR3 in DNA: TGTGCCAGCAGCACCCGGACAGACAATGAGCAGTTCTTC. The full variable domain, rest sourced from reference TRBV7-3 and TRBJ2-1, is GAGVSQTPSNKVTEKGKYVELRCDPISGHTALYWYRQSLGQGPEFLIYFQGTGAADDSGLPNDRFFAVRPEGSVSTLKIQRTERGDSAVYLCASSTRTDNEQFFGPGTRLTVL.

This clone was recorded only once. This sequence joins TRBV7-2 and TRBJ1-2; tentatively, D is TRBD1 (6 bases). Germline V gene data show CDR1 as SGHTA and CDR2 as FQGNSA. V lost 5 bases and J 8 bases, leaving 15 bases between the germline ends. This CDR3 is 13 amino acids long. CDR3: CASSPGGARGYTF. CDR3 DNA sequence: TGTGCCAGCAGCCCGGGGGGGGCACGGGGCTACACCTTC.

About this clone itself: This sample also contains other DNA sequences that code for the same CDR3. This chain links TRBV19 with TRBJ2-7; TRBD1 matches at 8 bases. V lost 1 base and J lost 1; bases outside the gene matches: 0. Germline V lookup: CDR1 LNHDA, CDR2 SQIVND (reference sequence). The CDR3 runs to 14 residues. The CDR3 nucleotides are TGTGCCAGTAGTATAGGACAGGGGTCCTACGAGCAGTACTTC. Protein: CASSIGQGSYEQYF.

CDR3 in amino acids: CASSVGGTGAFYEQYF. As DNA, the CDR3 is TGTGCCAGCAGCGTAGGGGGGACAGGAGCTTTCTACGAGCAGTACTTC. V is TRBV9 and J is TRBJ2-7; 8 positions match TRBD1. CDR3 length: 16 amino acids. Germline-derived CDR1 and CDR2 are SGDLS and YYNGEE. Trimming at V came to 0 bases and at J to 3 bases, leaving 8 bases not matched to a gene.

The rearrangement joins TRBV6-5 to TRBJ2-2; 7 bases fit TRBD2. The CDR3 length is 14 residues. Per germline, CDR1 MNHEY and CDR2 SVGAGI. V was pared by 1 base and J by 5 bases, with 1 base of the junction left unmatched. CDR3 region: CASSYWGGTGELFF. In DNA, the CDR3 is TGTGCCAGCAGTTACTGGGGAGGGACCGGGGAGCTGTTTTTT.

This rearrangement joins TRBV7-3 to TRBJ2-2; D remains ambiguous. The germline gives CDR1 SGHTA, CDR2 FQGTGA. CDR3 size: 16 residues. Between the trimmed V and J ends, which lost 5 bases and 0 bases, there was a span of 13 bases. This CDR3 is CASSPYVGTNTGELFF. CDR3 nucleotides: TGTGCCAGCAGCCCTTACGTGGGGACGAACACCGGGGAGCTGTTTTTT. The variable domain in full, with the rest retrieved from reference TRBV7-3 and TRBJ2-2, is GAGVSQTPSNKVTEKGKYVELRCDPISGHTALYWYRQSLGQGPEFLIYFQGTGAADDSGLPNDRFFAVRPEGSVSTLKIQRTERGDSAVYLCASSPYVGTNTGELFFGEGSRLTVL.

The V and J genes are TRBV6-1 and TRBJ1-2, with D hard to call. Trimming removed 2 bases at V and 8 bases at J, with 21 bases between. Germline CDR1 and CDR2: MNHNS and SASEGT. The CDR3 is made up of 16 amino acids. CDR3 in amino acids: CASSEKGGGTLGGYTF. CDR3 DNA: TGTGCCAGCAGTGAAAAAGGAGGAGGTACTCTGGGAGGCTACACCTTC.

Details on this clone: Different DNA sequences within this sample yield the same CDR3. The chain uses TRBV5-1 and TRBJ2-7; D is uncertain. The CDR3 is 12 residues long. Looked up from germline, CDR1 is SGHRS and CDR2 is YFSETQ. V lost 1 base, J lost 3 bases, and 5 bases lay in between. The CDR3 DNA follows: TGCGCCAGCAGCTTGCCTAGCTACGAGCAGTACTTC. Residues: CASSLPSYEQYF. Full variable domain (outside the CDR3, taken from reference TRBV5-1 and TRBJ2-7): KAGVTQTPRYLIKTRGQQVTLSCSPISGHRSVSWYQQTPGQGLQFLFEYFSETQRNKGNFPGRFSGRQFSNSRSEMNVSTLELGDSALYLCASSLPSYEQYFGPGTRLTVT.

DNA of the CDR3: TGTGCCTCCTCAAAAGACAGGGGCACTGAAGCTTTCTTT. It encodes CASSKDRGTEAFF. This sequence joins TRBV10-3 and TRBJ1-1; the match to TRBD1 covers 8 bases. Losses at the gene ends were 11 bases for V and 4 bases for J; bases not matched to a gene: 9. The CDR3 has 13 residues. Germline V lookup: CDR1 ENHRY, CDR2 SYGVKD.

The chain is built from TRBV10-3 and TRBJ2-3, with D unclear. Germline-derived CDR1 and CDR2 are ENHRY and SYGVKD. Trimming shortened V by 0 bases and J by 2 bases, and 9 bases separated the two germline ends. The CDR3 runs 15 residues. The CDR3 DNA reads TGTGCCATCAGTGAGTCGTTAGGCCCCACAGATACGCAGTATTTT. It is translated as CAISESLGPTDTQYF.

The chain combines TRBV7-2 with TRBJ2-3; a possible D gene is TRBD2 (6 bases). V was clipped by 1 base and J by 4 bases, with 9 bases between them. Germline V gives CDR1 SGHTA, CDR2 FQGNSA. This CDR3 comprises 14 residues. CDR3 sequence reads: CASSLELAADTQYF. As DNA, the CDR3 is TGTGCCAGCAGCTTAGAACTAGCCGCAGATACGCAGTATTTT.

The rearrangement joins TRBV6-6 to TRBJ2-7; D unclear. V was pared by 6 bases and J by 3 bases, with 15 bases between. The CDR3 loop spans 14 amino acids. In germline, CDR1 is MNHNY, CDR2 SVGAGI (reference sequence). CDR3 loop: CASSLGREYYEQYF. As DNA, the CDR3 is TGTGCCAGCAGCTTGGGCAGAGAATACTACGAGCAGTACTTC.

This chain connects TRBV19 to TRBJ1-5, with D unclear. Germline CDR1 LNHDA, CDR2 SQIVND (reference sequence). Trimming removed 0 bases at V and 5 bases at J, with 8 bases between. The CDR3 runs to 14 residues. CDR3 residues: CASSIEGPHQPQHF. CDR3 DNA: TGTGCCAGTAGTATAGAAGGGCCCCATCAGCCCCAGCATTTT.

The chain recombines TRBV2 with TRBJ2-7; maybe TRBD2 (6 bases). This CDR3 contains 16 residues. V was trimmed by 10 bases and J by 3 bases, leaving 25 bases between them. The germline V gene encodes CDR1 SNHLY and CDR2 FYNNEI. The CDR3 sequence: CATFKTWGLGHYEQYF. The DNA for the CDR3 is TGTGCCACCTTTAAAACGTGGGGACTTGGTCACTACGAGCAGTACTTC.

This chain links TRBV27 with TRBJ2-1; 7 bases are a match to TRBD1. Per germline, CDR1 MNHEY and CDR2 SMNVEV (reference sequence). V shed 2 bases and J 3 bases; nucleotides not matched to a gene: 7. The CDR3 runs to 16 residues. The CDR3 loop is CASSLRFPGGYNEQFF. Written as DNA, the CDR3 is TGTGCCAGCAGTTTACGGTTCCCAGGGGGCTACAATGAGCAGTTCTTC.

CDR3 nucleotide sequence: TGCGCCAGCAGCTTGGTCGGAGTCATGAACACTGAAGCTTTCTTT. This encodes CASSLVGVMNTEAFF. V is TRBV5-1 and J is TRBJ1-1, with D unclear. The V gene's germline CDR1 is SGHRS and CDR2 YFSETQ. This CDR3 is 15 amino acids long. V was shortened by 0 bases and J by 0 bases, with 9 bases between the two germline ends.